These 17 T cell receptor beta chains came from one sample sequenced in a study of blood T cells in healthy people across ages. Primed by a sample-barcoded 5' primer and a J-beta primer mix, a second PCR proceeded for 7 to 11 cycles. TCRdb ran MiXCR on the 5' RACE reads and lists one entry per CDR3 protein. The sample has around 1.7 million distinct CDR3 sequences, 28% seen once. Sequencing was carried out using blood. Receptor source: a woman aged 25 to 45 in good health.

About this clonotype: The junction departs from the called germline gene at one end, perhaps through a read error. The chain uses TRBV15 and TRBJ1-1, with D unresolved. CDR3 size: 14 residues. The germline gives CDR1 LNHNV, CDR2 YYDKDF (reference sequence). CDR3 DNA: TGTACCACCAGCAGAGATGGAGGGATCACTGAAGCTTTCTTT. As protein: CTTSRDGGITEAFF.

This clonotype was found many times. This chain joins TRBV7-2 and TRBJ1-5; D remains ambiguous. CDR1 and CDR2 from the germline V gene are SGHTA and FQGNSA. The CDR3 is made up of 13 amino acids. V lost 5 bases to trimming and J lost 8 bases, with 13 bases between them. The chain's CDR3 is CASSPEDREPQHF. The CDR3 nucleotides are TGTGCCAGCAGCCCCGAAGATCGGGAGCCCCAGCATTTT.

This clonotype was detected only a few times. For the CDR3, the DNA is TGTGCCACCAGCAGGGGGGTGACCAACACAGATACGCAGTATTTT. Translation gives CATSRGVTNTDTQYF. V usage is TRBV15 and J usage is TRBJ2-3; TRBD1 or TRBD2 may be the D gene (5 bases each). CDR1 and CDR2 (germline): LNHNV, YYDKDF (reference sequence). The germline V and J ends were trimmed by 3 bases and 2 bases, with 12 bases remaining between them. This CDR3 is built from 15 residues.

As regards this clonotype: Relative to the germline gene, one junction end is altered; a read error may explain this. V usage is TRBV12-3 or TRBV12-4 and J usage is TRBJ2-7; 10 positions agree with TRBD2. The CDR3 extends over 13 amino acids. The CDR3 loop is CGSSFGTSDEQYF. The CDR3 DNA is TGTGGCAGCAGTTTCGGGACTAGCGACGAGCAGTACTTC.

This clonotype was detected ten times or more. The chain has TRBV10-1 and TRBJ2-7; the D gene is possibly TRBD1 (6 bases). V was clipped by 5 bases and J by 2 bases, with 13 bases between them. The CDR3 contains 14 residues. CDR1 and CDR2 (germline): WNHNN, SYGVQD (reference sequence). The CDR3 DNA reads as TGCGCCAGCAGTTTTAACAGGGCCCCCTACGAGCAGTACTTC. Protein: CASSFNRAPYEQYF.

The J gene is TRBJ2-5, the V gene TRBV6-5; 8 nucleotides align to TRBD1. Trimming removed 4 bases from V and 13 bases from J; junction bases left unmatched: 14. The CDR3 is 14 amino acids. Germline CDR1 and CDR2: MNHEY and SVGAGI. Written as DNA, the CDR3 is TGTGCCAGCAGTTCAGATTCGGGACAGGCACCAGGGTACTTC. Translation: CASSSDSGQAPGYF.

The V call is TRBV6-5, the J call TRBJ2-7; TRBD2 is a possible D gene (6 bases). Germline assignment: CDR1 MNHEY and CDR2 SVGAGI. CDR3 size: 13 residues. V was trimmed by 4 bases and J by 0 bases, leaving 7 bases between them. The CDR3 sequence is CASSWGVSYEQYF. CDR3 nucleotide sequence: TGTGCCAGCAGTTGGGGGGTCTCCTACGAGCAGTACTTC.

This chain joins TRBV6-2 or TRBV6-3 and TRBJ2-1; no firm D call. The CDR3 is 15 residues long. V was cut by 3 bases and J by 4 bases, with 13 bases left in between. In germline, CDR1 is MNHEY, CDR2 SVGEGT. The CDR3 nucleotides read TGTGCCAGCAGTTATGCTTCTCATGTTTACAATGAGCAGTTCTTC. As protein: CASSYASHVYNEQFF.

The chain combines TRBV11-2 with TRBJ2-2, with TRBD1 matching 8 bases. The CDR3 has 15 residues. The germline CDR1 and CDR2 sequences are SGHAT and FQNNGV. V dropped 3 bases and J dropped 4; count of bases not matched to a gene: 4. CDR3 DNA: TGTGCCAGCAGCTTGGACAGGGCGTTCACCGGGGAGCTGTTTTTT. Translating gives CASSLDRAFTGELFF.

The table lists this clonotype with many counts. The gene calls are TRBV5-1 and TRBJ2-7; TRBD1 aligns across 10 bases. The CDR3 extends over 15 amino acids. The germline V gene encodes CDR1 SGHRS and CDR2 YFSETQ. V lost 4 bases to trimming and J lost 6 bases; unmatched junction nucleotides: 10. CDR3 coding DNA: TGCGCCAGCAGCCCGGGGGGGACAGGGGACGTCGAGCAGTACTTC. Its translation is CASSPGGTGDVEQYF. Drawing the rest from reference TRBV5-1 and TRBJ2-7, the complete variable domain is KAGVTQTPRYLIKTRGQQVTLSCSPISGHRSVSWYQQTPGQGLQFLFEYFSETQRNKGNFPGRFSGRQFSNSRSEMNVSTLELGDSALYLCASSPGGTGDVEQYFGPGTRLTVT.

This chain connects TRBV2 to TRBJ2-7, with D perhaps matching TRBD1 (5 bases). The length of the CDR3 is 12 residues. Trimming removed 11 bases at V and 2 bases at J, with 13 bases between. Germline assignment: CDR1 SNHLY and CDR2 FYNNEI. For the CDR3, the DNA is TGTGCCTCCTGGGGCAGAACCTACGAGCAGTACTTC. Amino acids: CASWGRTYEQYF.

This clonotype has ten or more counts. The chain couples TRBV4-3 to TRBJ2-5, with D perhaps matching TRBD2 (5 bases). The CDR3 has 13 amino acids. Trimming pared 2 bases from V and 4 bases from J, leaving 8 bases between. Germline CDR1 and CDR2: LGHNA and YSLEER. The CDR3 is CASSQWAGETQYF. CDR3 DNA sequence: TGCGCCAGCAGCCAATGGGCGGGAGAGACCCAGTACTTC.

This clonotype was observed many times. V gene TRBV7-2 combines with J gene TRBJ1-5; D is undetermined. The V end lost 5 bases, the J end lost 6 bases, and 14 bases lay between the germline ends. Germline CDR1 is SGHTA and CDR2 is FQGNSA. The CDR3 contains 14 residues. In nucleotides, the CDR3 is TGTGCCAGCAGCGCTATGGGGTATGGTCAGCCCCAGCATTTT. Residues: CASSAMGYGQPQHF.

In regard to this clonotype: At one boundary the junction diverges from the germline segment, which might be a read error. This chain's CDR3 is CAGRRDLPPYEQYF. The CDR3 region has the DNA TGTGCCGGCAGGCGGGACCTGCCCCCCTACGAGCAGTACTTC. This chain links TRBV2 with TRBJ2-7; D perhaps matches TRBD2 (6 bases). Germline-derived CDR1 and CDR2 are SNHLY and FYNNEI. The CDR3 is 14 residues long. Full variable domain (remainder filled in from reference TRBV2 and TRBJ2-7): EPEVTQTPSHQVTQMGQEVILRCVPISNHLYFYWYRQILGQKVEFLVSFYNNEISEKSEIFDDQFSVERPDGSNFTLKIRSTKLEDSAMYFCAGRRDLPPYEQYFGPGTRLTVT.

The table lists this clonotype with a few counts. V and J are TRBV12-3 or TRBV12-4 and TRBJ1-2; no firm D call. The CDR3 length is 13 residues. V was clipped by 1 base and J by 2 bases, with 5 bases between them. CDR3 sequence reads: CASSLVRNYGYTF. In nucleotides, the CDR3 is TGTGCCAGCAGTTTAGTCCGAAACTATGGCTACACCTTC.

There are a few counts of this clonotype. V usage is TRBV9 and J usage is TRBJ1-1; D remains ambiguous. The germline gives CDR1 SGDLS, CDR2 YYNGEE. V lost 0 bases and J lost 11, with 17 bases in between. This CDR3 is 14 amino acids long. The CDR3 coding sequence is TGTGCCAGCAGCGTAGCTACTTGGGCCTCAGAGGCTTTCTTT. Protein product: CASSVATWASEAFF. The variable domain in full, completed from reference TRBV9 and TRBJ1-1, reads DSGVTQTPKHLITATGQRVTLRCSPRSGDLSVYWYQQSLDQGLQFLIQYYNGEERAKGNILERFSAQQFPDLHSELNLSSLELGDSALYFCASSVATWASEAFFGQGTRLTVV.

The CDR3 DNA is TGTGCCAGCAAAGGAATCCTTGAAGCTTTCTTT. Translating it yields CASKGILEAFF. The chain has TRBV2 and TRBJ1-1; no clear D gene. The CDR3 runs to 11 residues. Between the trimmed V and J ends, which lost 7 bases and 7 bases, there was a span of 10 bases. Germline assignment: CDR1 SNHLY and CDR2 FYNNEI.